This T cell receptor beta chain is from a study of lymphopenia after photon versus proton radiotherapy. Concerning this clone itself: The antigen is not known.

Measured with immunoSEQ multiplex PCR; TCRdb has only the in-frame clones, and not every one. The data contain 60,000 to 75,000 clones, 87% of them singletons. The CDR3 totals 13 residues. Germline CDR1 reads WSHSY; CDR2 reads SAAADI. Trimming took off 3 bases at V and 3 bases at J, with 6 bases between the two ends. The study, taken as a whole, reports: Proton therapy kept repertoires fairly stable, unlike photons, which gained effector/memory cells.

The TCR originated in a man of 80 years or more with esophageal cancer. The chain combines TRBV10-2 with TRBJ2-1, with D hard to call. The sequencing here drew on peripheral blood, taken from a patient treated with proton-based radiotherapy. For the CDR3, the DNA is TGCGCCAGCAGTGACAGCGTCTACAATGAGCAGTTCTTC. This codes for CASSDSVYNEQFF.